The rows below give T cell receptor beta chains drawn from one sample of a study of B cell selection in AIRE deficiency. The method was immunoSEQ multiplex PCR; TCRdb's version includes in-frame clones alone and lacks a portion of them. The sample gives some 2,900 clones, about 79% of which show up once; about 3.4% is in the top ten. Sample: Tregs sorted from PBMCs. The receptor set was obtained from a human donor with AIRE deficiency. Each CDR3 is given with its conserved first and last residue. D genes are given only for firm matches. Not every row has a clone size; where given, it reads once, few, many or a size class.

v_gene	abundance	j_gene	d_gene	CDR3nt	CDR3aa
TRBV5-1	.	TRBJ2-7	TRBD2	TGCGCCAGCAGCTTGGAAGGGACTAGCTACGAGCAGTACTTC	CASSLEGTSYEQYF
TRBV5-1	few	TRBJ2-2	TRBD2	TGCGCCAGCAGCTGGGGGACTAGCGGGGACACCGGGGAGCTGTTTTTT	CASSWGTSGDTGELFF
TRBV28	.	TRBJ2-7	TRBD1	TGTGCCAGCAGAGGGGCAGGGGGCATCTACGAGCAGTACTTC	CASRGAGGIYEQYF
TRBV28	.	TRBJ2-2	.	TGTGCCAGTCTAACTTCGGGGGCGAACACCGGGGAGCTGTTTTTT	CASLTSGANTGELFF
TRBV4-3	.	TRBJ1-2	.	TGCGCCAGCAGCCAAGGGCGCGGCTACACCTTC	CASSQGRGYTF
TRBV7-9	.	TRBJ2-2	TRBD2	TGTGCCAGCAGCCGTAGCGGGAGGGTTAACACCGGGGAGCTGTTTTTT	CASSRSGRVNTGELFF
TRBV18	.	TRBJ2-1	.	TGTGCCAGCTCAATTACCCGACACTACAATGAGCAGTTCTTC	CASSITRHYNEQFF
TRBV28	.	TRBJ2-1	.	TGTGCCAGCAGTTTACAGCGGGGACAAAGGGTCTTC	CASSLQRGQRVF
TRBV11-3	.	TRBJ1-1	.	TGTGCCAGCAGCCTGACACCTCCTGAAGCTTTCTTT	CASSLTPPEAFF
TRBV7-2	.	TRBJ2-7	TRBD1	TGTGCCAGCAGCTTAGGGACAGGGGTTTACGAGCAGTACTTC	CASSLGTGVYEQYF
TRBV28	.	TRBJ1-2	.	TGTGCCAGCAGTTTAGGGATGCCTGCTGGCTACACCTTC	CASSLGMPAGYTF
TRBV4-3	.	TRBJ1-4	.	TGCGCCAGCAGCCATGTGGGGGTCGGGGAAAAACTGTTTTTT	CASSHVGVGEKLFF
TRBV28	.	TRBJ2-7	TRBD1	TGTGCCAGCAGTTTTAAAGGACAGGACTCCTACGAGCAGTACTTC	CASSFKGQDSYEQYF
TRBV6-8	.	TRBJ2-7	TRBD2	TGTGCCATCCCCTCAACTAGCGGGAGGGCCGACGAGCAGTACTTC	CAIPSTSGRADEQYF
TRBV7-2	.	TRBJ2-7	.	TGTGCCAGCAGCTTGGGCCCCTTAGGCGACGAGCAGTACTTC	CASSLGPLGDEQYF
TRBV29-1	.	TRBJ2-2	TRBD2	TGCAGCGTTAAGTTATTATGGCTAGCGGGAGCGGGAGGCACCGGGGAGCTGTTTTTT	CSVKLLWLAGAGGTGELFF